This T cell receptor (beta chain) emerged from a study of T-cell memory formation after mild COVID-19. Study as a whole: Most TCR clusters belonged to a single donor. Study-wide results and limits: For contracting clones, CD4+ ones sat mainly in CM and EM, CD8+ in EMRA.

The CDR3 runs 13 residues. The V gene lost 6 bases and the J gene lost 4 bases, with 12 bases spanning the gap. Germline V lookup: CDR1 MNHEY, CDR2 SVGAGI. A 5'RACE reaction primed in the constant segment made cDNA libraries of TCR alpha and TCR beta, and these carried sample barcodes and UMIs. One entry per CDR3 protein, called by TCRdb with MiXCR from the 5' RACE reads. The sample shows roughly 140,000 distinct CDR3 sequences, about 14% of them seen only once. In the case of this clonotype: Antigen unknown.

Input material: PBMCs or a T cell subset sorted from them (not recorded which). The chain is built from TRBV6-5 and TRBJ1-2; D gene uncertain. This receptor was taken from an adult woman who had mild COVID-19 (a few samples of this study predate the infection). Cell type and time point are not known. For the CDR3, the DNA is TGTGCCAGCAGAAAGACATCTTCCTATGGCTACACCTTC. It yields the protein CASRKTSSYGYTF.